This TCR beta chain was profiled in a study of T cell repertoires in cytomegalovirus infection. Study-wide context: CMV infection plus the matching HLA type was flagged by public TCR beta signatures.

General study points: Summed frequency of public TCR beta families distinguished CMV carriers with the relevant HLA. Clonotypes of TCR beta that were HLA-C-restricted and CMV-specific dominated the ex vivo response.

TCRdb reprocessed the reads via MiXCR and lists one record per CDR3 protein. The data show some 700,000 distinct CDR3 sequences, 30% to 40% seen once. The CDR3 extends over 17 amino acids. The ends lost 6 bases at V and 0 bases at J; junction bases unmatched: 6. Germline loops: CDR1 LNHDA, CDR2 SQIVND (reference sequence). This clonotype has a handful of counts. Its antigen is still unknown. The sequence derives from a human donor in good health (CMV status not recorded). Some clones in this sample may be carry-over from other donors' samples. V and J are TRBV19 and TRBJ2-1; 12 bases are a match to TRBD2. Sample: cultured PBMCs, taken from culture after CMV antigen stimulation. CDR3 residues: CASRRTSGVSSYNEQFF. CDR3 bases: TGTGCCAGTAGACGGACTAGCGGGGTCAGCTCCTACAATGAGCAGTTCTTC.